This T cell receptor (beta chain) was recorded in a study of T cells in Graves' hyperthyroidism and ophthalmopathy. The CDR3 consists of 14 residues. Germline CDR1 MGHDK, CDR2 SYGVNS. Trimming took off 1 base at V and 8 bases at J, with 11 bases between the two ends. Diagnosing involved the use of clinical symptoms, serum thyroxine and TRAb, thyroid ultrasound and orbital computed tomography. From RNA transcripts, TCR beta CDR3 regions were amplified. The TCR CDR3 was amplified in a first-round RT-PCR using the HTBI primer set. TCRdb redid the calling of the multiplex PCR reads with MiXCR, one entry per CDR3 protein. The sample yields 550,000 to 600,000 distinct CDR3 sequences, roughly 50% seen once. This clonotype was seen at least ten times. Antigen: not known. Whole-study results and caveats: Expanded thyroid clonotypes (above 0.001) were mostly also found in blood.

This clonotype was sampled from an adult woman with Graves' disease, either hyperthyroidism or ophthalmopathy (not recorded which). The sample consisted of peripheral blood or thyroid tissue (not recorded which). This chain connects TRBV25-1 to TRBJ1-4, with D perhaps TRBD1 (6 bases). The CDR3 reads CASSEWDIREKLFF. The CDR3 nucleotides are TGTGCCAGCAGTGAATGGGACATAAGAGAAAAACTGTTTTTT.